Listed here are 6 T cell receptor beta chains from one sample, sequenced in a study of T-cell reconstitution after alpha-beta-depleted transplantation in children. Using unique molecular identifiers, the investigators prepared the TCRbeta library. TCRdb used MiXCR to reprocess the PCR reads, holding one entry per CDR3 protein. The sample has about 360,000 distinct CDR3 sequences; 13% are singletons. The specimen comprised PBMCs, sampled from the stem cell graft. The receptors were sampled from a human donor who donated a stem cell graft to a child with Fanconi anemia.

The chain links TRBV25-1 to TRBJ2-7; perhaps D is TRBD1 or TRBD2 (5 bases each). Trimming took 7 bases from V and 6 from J, leaving 13 bases between them. CDR1 MGHDK and CDR2 SYGVNS come from the germline V gene. The CDR3 runs 12 residues. The chain's CDR3 is CASTTLGVEQYF. The CDR3 region has the DNA TGTGCCAGCACAACATTGGGGGTCGAGCAGTACTTC.

The chain carries TRBV6-5 and TRBJ1-1; D not resolved. The CDR3 has 15 amino acids. Germline V gene sequence: CDR1 MNHEY, CDR2 SVGAGI. V shed 0 bases and J shed 7 bases, with 15 bases lying between them. This CDR3 reads CASSYSTRGPVEAFF. CDR3 bases: TGTGCCAGCAGTTACTCGACGCGAGGGCCGGTTGAAGCTTTCTTT.

In its sample, this clonotype was seen many times. The chain couples TRBV28 to TRBJ2-4, with D uncertain. The V gene lost 8 bases and the J gene lost 0 bases, with 8 bases spanning the gap. CDR3 length: 13 amino acids. CDR1 MDHEN and CDR2 SYDVKM come from the germline V gene. CDR3 bases: TGTGCCAGCCGTCGGGTAGCCAAAAACATTCAGTACTTC. This encodes CASRRVAKNIQYF.

In DNA, the CDR3 is TGTGCCAGCTCAGACGGGACAGGGGGTCAGCCCCAGCATTTT. Translation gives CASSDGTGGQPQHF. The chain joins TRBV18 to TRBJ1-5; 11 bases are a match to TRBD1. Germline lookup yields CDR1 KGHSH and CDR2 LQKENI. This CDR3 contains 14 residues. Unmatched junction bases numbered 3, after V lost 5 bases and J lost 6 bases.

There are many counts of this clonotype. V is TRBV5-6 and J is TRBJ2-7; tentative D call: TRBD1 (6 bases). Deletions cut 5 bases from V and 5 bases from J, with 11 bases between. This CDR3 region has 12 residues. CDR1 SGHDT and CDR2 YYEEEE come from the germline V gene. CDR3 bases: TGTGCCAGCAGTTCACAGGGCCACGAGCAGTACTTC. Protein: CASSSQGHEQYF.

Worth noting for this clonotype: The conserved phenylalanine or tryptophan normally closing the CDR3 is absent here, so this likely arose from a read error. The genes are TRBV20-1 and TRBJ1-6, with D possibly matching TRBD1 (6 bases). V was shortened by 5 bases and J by 0 bases, with 14 bases between the two germline ends. Germline V gives CDR1 DFQATT, CDR2 SNEGSKA (reference sequence). The CDR3 is made up of 16 amino acids. This CDR3 reads CSAGQSTSSYNSPLHV. The CDR3 bases are TGCAGTGCTGGACAGTCCACTAGCTCCTATAATTCACCCCTCCACGTT.